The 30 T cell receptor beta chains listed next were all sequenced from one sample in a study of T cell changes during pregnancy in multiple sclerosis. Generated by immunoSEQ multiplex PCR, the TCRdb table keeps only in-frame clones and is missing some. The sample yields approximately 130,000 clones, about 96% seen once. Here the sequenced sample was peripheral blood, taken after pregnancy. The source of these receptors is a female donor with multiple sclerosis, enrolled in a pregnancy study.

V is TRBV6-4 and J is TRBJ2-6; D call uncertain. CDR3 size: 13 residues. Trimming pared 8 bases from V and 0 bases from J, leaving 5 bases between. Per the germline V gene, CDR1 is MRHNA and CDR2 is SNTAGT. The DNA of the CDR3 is TGTGCCAGCCGGTCCTCTGGGGCCAACGTCCTGACTTTC. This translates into CASRSSGANVLTF.

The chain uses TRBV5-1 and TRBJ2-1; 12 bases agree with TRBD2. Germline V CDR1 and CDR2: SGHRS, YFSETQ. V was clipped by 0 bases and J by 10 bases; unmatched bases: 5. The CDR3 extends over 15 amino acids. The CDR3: CASSLVLAGGPEQFF. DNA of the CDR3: TGCGCCAGCAGCTTGGTCCTAGCGGGAGGGCCGGAGCAGTTCTTC.

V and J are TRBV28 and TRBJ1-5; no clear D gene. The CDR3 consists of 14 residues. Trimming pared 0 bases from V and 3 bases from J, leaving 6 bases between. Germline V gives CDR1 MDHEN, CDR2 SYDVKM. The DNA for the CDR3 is TGTGCCAGCAGTTTATGGTCATTCAATCAGCCCCAGCATTTT. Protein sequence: CASSLWSFNQPQHF.

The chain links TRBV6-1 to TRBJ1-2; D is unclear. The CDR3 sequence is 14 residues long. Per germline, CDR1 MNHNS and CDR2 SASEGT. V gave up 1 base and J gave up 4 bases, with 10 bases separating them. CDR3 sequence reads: CASSEELRAYGYTF. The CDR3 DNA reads TGTGCCAGCAGTGAAGAGCTGCGTGCCTATGGCTACACCTTC.

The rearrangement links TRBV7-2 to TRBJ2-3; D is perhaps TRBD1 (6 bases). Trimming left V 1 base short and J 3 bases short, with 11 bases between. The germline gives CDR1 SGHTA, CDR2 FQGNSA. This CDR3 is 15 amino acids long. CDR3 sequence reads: CASSLGRQGTDTQYF. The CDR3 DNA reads TGTGCCAGCAGCTTAGGAAGGCAGGGGACAGATACGCAGTATTTT.

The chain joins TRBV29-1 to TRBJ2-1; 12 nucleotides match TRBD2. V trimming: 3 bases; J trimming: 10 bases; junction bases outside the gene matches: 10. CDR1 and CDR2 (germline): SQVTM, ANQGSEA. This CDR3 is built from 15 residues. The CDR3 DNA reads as TGCAGCGTTGATGTCTTTGCGCTAGCGGGAGGGGAGCAGTTCTTC. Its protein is CSVDVFALAGGEQFF.

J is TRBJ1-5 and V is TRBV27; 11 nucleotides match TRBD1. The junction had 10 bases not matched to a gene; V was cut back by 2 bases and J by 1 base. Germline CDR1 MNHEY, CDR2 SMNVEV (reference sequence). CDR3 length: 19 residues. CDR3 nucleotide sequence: TGTGCCAGCAGTTTAGAGGGGGACAGGGGGATTTGGAGCAATCAGCCCCAGCATTTT. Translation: CASSLEGDRGIWSNQPQHF.

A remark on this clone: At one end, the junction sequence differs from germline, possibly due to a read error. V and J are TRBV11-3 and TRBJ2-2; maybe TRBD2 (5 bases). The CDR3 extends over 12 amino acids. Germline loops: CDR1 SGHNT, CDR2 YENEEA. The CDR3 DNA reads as TGTGCCAGCAGCTTATATGGCGGGCAGCTGTTTTTT. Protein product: CASSLYGGQLFF.

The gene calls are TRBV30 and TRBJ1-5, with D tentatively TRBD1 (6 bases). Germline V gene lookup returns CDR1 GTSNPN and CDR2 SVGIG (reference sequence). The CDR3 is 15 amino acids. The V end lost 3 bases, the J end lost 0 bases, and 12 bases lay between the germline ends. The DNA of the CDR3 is TGTGCCTGGAGAGATCGGACAGCTAGCAATCAGCCCCAGCATTTT. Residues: CAWRDRTASNQPQHF.

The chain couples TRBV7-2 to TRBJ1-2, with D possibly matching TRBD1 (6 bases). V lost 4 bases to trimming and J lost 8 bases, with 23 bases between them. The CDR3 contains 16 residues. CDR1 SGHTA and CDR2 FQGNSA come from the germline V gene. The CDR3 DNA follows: TGTGCCAGCAGCTCCCAGACAGGCCTCTCTGGTTACGGCTACACCTTC. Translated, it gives CASSSQTGLSGYGYTF.

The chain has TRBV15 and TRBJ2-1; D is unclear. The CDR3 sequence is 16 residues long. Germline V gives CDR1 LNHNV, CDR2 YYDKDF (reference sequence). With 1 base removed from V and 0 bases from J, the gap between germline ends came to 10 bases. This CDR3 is CATSRGLYSSYNEQFF. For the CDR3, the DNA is TGTGCCACCAGCAGAGGACTGTATAGCTCCTACAATGAGCAGTTCTTC.

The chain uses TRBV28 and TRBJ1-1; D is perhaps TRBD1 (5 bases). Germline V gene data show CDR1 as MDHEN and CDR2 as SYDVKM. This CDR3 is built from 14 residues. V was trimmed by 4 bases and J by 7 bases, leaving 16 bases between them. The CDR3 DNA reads TGTGCCAGCAGTTCGGAGGGGAGGGCAATTGAAGCTTTCTTT. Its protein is CASSSEGRAIEAFF.

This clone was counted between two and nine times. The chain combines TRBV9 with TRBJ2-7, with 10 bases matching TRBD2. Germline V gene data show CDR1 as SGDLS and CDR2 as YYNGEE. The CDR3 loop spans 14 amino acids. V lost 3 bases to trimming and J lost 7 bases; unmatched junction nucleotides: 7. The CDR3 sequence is CASSATSGTQEQYF. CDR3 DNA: TGTGCCAGCAGCGCTACTAGCGGGACTCAAGAGCAGTACTTC.

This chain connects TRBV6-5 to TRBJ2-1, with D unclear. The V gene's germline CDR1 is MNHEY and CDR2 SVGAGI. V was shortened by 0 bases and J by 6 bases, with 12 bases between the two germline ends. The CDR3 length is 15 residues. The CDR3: CASSYSRSRGNEQFF. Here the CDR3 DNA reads TGTGCCAGCAGTTACTCGAGGTCTAGAGGCAATGAGCAGTTCTTC.

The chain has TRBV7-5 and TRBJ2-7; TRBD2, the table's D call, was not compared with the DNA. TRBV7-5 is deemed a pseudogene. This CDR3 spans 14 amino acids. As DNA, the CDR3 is TGTGCCAGAAGCTGGGGGGGACGGAAAAACGAGCAGTACTTC. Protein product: CARSWGGRKNEQYF.

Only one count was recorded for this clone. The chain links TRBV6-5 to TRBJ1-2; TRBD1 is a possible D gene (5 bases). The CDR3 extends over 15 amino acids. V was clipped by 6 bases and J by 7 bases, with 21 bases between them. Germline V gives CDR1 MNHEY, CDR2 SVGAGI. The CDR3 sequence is CASRVTPPGEGGYTF. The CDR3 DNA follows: TGTGCCAGCAGGGTTACACCTCCGGGGGAAGGTGGCTACACCTTC.

The CDR3 region is CASSNSLGTSGRASVYNEQFF. Written as DNA, the CDR3 is TGTGCCAGTAGTAACTCACTTGGGACTAGCGGGAGGGCCTCAGTTTACAATGAGCAGTTCTTC. The V and J genes are TRBV28 and TRBJ2-1, with 16 bases identical to TRBD2. The length of the CDR3 is 21 residues. V gave up 9 bases and J gave up 4 bases; unmatched junction bases: 21. Germline CDR1 and CDR2: MDHEN and SYDVKM. Filled out from reference TRBV28 and TRBJ2-1, the complete variable domain reads DVKVTQSSRYLVKRTGEKVFLECVQDMDHENMFWYRQDPGLGLRLIYFSYDVKMKEKGDIPEGYSVSREKKERFSLILESASTNQTSMYLCASSNSLGTSGRASVYNEQFFGPGTRLTVL.

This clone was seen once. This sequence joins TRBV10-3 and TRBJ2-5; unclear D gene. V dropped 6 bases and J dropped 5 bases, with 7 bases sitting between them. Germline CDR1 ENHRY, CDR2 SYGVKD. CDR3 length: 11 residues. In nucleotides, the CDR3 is TGTGCCATCAGCGTCCAGGAGACCCAGTACTTC. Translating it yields CAISVQETQYF.

CDR3 nucleotide sequence: TGTGCCAGCAGCGTAGAGAGTTGGTCCTACAATGAGCAGTTCTTC. Amino acids: CASSVESWSYNEQFF. The chain is built from TRBV9 and TRBJ2-1; no definite D call. The CDR3 is 15 residues long. Trimming removed 0 bases from V and 1 base from J, with 8 bases in between. Germline V gene data show CDR1 as SGDLS and CDR2 as YYNGEE. The full variable domain, in which reference TRBV9 and TRBJ2-1 provide the parts outside the CDR3, is DSGVTQTPKHLITATGQRVTLRCSPRSGDLSVYWYQQSLDQGLQFLIQYYNGEERAKGNILERFSAQQFPDLHSELNLSSLELGDSALYFCASSVESWSYNEQFFGPGTRLTVL.

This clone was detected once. In DNA, the CDR3 is TGTGCCAGCAGTGATTACAGGGTTACCGGGGAGCTGTTTTTT. The encoded protein is CASSDYRVTGELFF. The chain recombines TRBV25-1 with TRBJ2-2; perhaps TRBD1 as D (6 bases). The CDR3 consists of 14 residues. Between the trimmed V and J ends, which lost 3 bases and 5 bases, there was a span of 10 bases. The V gene's germline CDR1 is MGHDK and CDR2 SYGVNS.

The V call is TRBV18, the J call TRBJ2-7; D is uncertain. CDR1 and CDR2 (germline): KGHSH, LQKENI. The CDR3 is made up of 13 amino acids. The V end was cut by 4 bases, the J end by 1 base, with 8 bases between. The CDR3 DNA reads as TGTGCCAGCTCACATCGACAATCCTACGAGCAGTACTTC. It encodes CASSHRQSYEQYF.

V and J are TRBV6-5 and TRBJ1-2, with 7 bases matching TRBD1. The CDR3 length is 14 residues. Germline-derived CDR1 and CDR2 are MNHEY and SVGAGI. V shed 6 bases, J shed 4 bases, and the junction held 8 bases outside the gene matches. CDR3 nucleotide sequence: TGTGCCAGCAGGATAGGGGGCGCGGGCTATGGCTACACCTTC. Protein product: CASRIGGAGYGYTF.

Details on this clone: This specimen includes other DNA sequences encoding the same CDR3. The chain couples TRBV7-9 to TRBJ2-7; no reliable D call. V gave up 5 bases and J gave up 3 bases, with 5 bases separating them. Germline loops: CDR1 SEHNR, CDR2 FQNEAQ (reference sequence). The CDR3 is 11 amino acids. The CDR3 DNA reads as TGTGCCAGCAGCCTTTACTACGAGCAGTACTTC. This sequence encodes CASSLYYEQYF.

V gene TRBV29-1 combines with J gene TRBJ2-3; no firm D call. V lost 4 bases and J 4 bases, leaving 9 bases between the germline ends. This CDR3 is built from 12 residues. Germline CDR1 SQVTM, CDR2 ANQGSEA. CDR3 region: CSVVLVADTQYF. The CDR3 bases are TGCAGCGTTGTTCTAGTGGCAGATACGCAGTATTTT.

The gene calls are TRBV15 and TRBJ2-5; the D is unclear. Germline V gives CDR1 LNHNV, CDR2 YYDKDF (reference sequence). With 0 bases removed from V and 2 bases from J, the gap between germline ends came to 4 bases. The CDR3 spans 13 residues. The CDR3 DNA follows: TGTGCCACCAGCAGAGATCCGCAAGAGACCCAGTACTTC. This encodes CATSRDPQETQYF.

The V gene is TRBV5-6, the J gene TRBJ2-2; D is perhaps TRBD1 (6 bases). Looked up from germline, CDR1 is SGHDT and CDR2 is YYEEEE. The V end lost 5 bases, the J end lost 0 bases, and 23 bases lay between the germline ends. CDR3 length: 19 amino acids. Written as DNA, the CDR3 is TGTGCCAGCAGTCCTCCTCGGACAGTCTCTCTTTCGAACACCGGGGAGCTGTTTTTT. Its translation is CASSPPRTVSLSNTGELFF.

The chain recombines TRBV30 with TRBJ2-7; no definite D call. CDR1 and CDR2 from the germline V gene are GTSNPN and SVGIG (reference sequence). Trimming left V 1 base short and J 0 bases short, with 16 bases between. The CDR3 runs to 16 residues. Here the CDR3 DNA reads TGTGCCTGGAGTGGCCTCTTTGGTGCTAGCTCCTACGAGCAGTACTTC. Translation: CAWSGLFGASSYEQYF. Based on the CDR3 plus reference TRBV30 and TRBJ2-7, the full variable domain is SQTIHQWPATLVQPVGSPLSLECTVEGTSNPNLYWYRQAAGRGLQLLFYSVGIGQISSEVPQNLSASRPQDRQFILSSKKLLLSDSGFYLCAWSGLFGASSYEQYFGPGTRLTVT.

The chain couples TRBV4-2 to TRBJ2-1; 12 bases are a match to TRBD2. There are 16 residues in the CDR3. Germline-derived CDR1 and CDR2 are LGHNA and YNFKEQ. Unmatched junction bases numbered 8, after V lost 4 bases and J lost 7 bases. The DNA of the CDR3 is TGTGCCAGCAGCCCCGAAACTAGCGGGAGGCGTAATGAGCAGTTCTTC. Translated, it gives CASSPETSGRRNEQFF.

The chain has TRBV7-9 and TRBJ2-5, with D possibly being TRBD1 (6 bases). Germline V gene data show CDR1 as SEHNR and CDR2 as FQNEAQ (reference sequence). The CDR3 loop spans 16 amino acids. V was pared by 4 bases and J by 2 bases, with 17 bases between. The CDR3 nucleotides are TGTGCCAGCAGCTACCCGGTGGGACATGCGCAAGAGACCCAGTACTTC. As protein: CASSYPVGHAQETQYF.

CDR3 loop: CASSLGRSAKNIQYF. The CDR3 region has the DNA TGTGCCAGCAGCTTAGGCAGGTCAGCCAAAAACATTCAGTACTTC. This sequence joins TRBV7-9 and TRBJ2-4; D is unresolved. This CDR3 comprises 15 residues. Germline assignment: CDR1 SEHNR and CDR2 FQNEAQ (reference sequence). V was pared by 1 base and J by 0 bases, with 7 bases between.